This TCR beta chain was obtained from a study of blood T cell repertoires in COVID-19 (dated by TCRdb to 2020 to 2022). Concerning the study at large: The collaborator samples originated in the United States, Italy and Spain and spanned the acute and convalescent phases of COVID-19. The samples were drawn from two sources: the first 160 participants of the ongoing ImmuneRACE study, and over 950 subjects contributed by 6 global collaborators. A de-identified subject ID, COVID-19 status, age in years and sex were almost always included in the sample metadata. Where HLA class I and class II types were available, the types were taken from metadata supplied by the sample provider, not from assay-based typing. The prospective study material was composed of cDNA or gDNA derived from T cells, B-cell-depleted T cells, or PBMCs. The repertoires were made available in a free public database intended to serve as a resource for research on the immune response to SARS-CoV-2. The dataset comprised deeply sampled blood TCRbeta repertoires from subjects exposed to, actively infected with, or recovered from COVID-19.

TCRbeta CDR3 regions were amplified from genomic DNA using the immunoSEQ Assay, a bias-controlled multiplex PCR. The authors' pipeline ran thus. The number of nucleated cells in each sample was estimated from the amplification of reference gene primers within the assay. Sequence reads were collapsed and filtered to measure the absolute abundance of every unique TCRbeta CDR3 rearrangement. For each sample, productive Simpson clonality was calculated as the square root of Simpson's diversity index across productive rearrangements. TCRdb's version of the immuneACCESS table is confined to in-frame rearrangements and falls short of the full clone set. An unresolved V gene accounts for under half of the shortfall where checked; the remainder is of unknown origin. V, J and clone size reflect that table, while D and trimming were determined from the DNA. Present in this sample are roughly 50,000 clones, around 84% of which were seen just once. Clones ranked in the top ten supply around 11% of the sample.

Remarks on this clone: The specificity of this receptor is unknown. No clone much larger than this one lies a single base away; base qualities are absent.

The collaborating institutions used their own protocols to collect whole blood in K2EDTA tubes. For TCRbeta analysis, collaborators shipped samples as frozen whole blood, isolated PBMCs, or DNA extracted from either of those sample types. What the research found in general, with its limitations: Clinical and demographic metadata were provided uncurated, with the amount varying by source and participant.

Measured from the cysteine to the phenylalanine, the CDR3 is 13 residues long. Only the CDR3 DNA is retained, 39 bases long and in frame from the first base. After removal of 4 bases from V and 5 bases from J, the junction retains 1 base not matched to a gene. This receptor was obtained from a man between 65 and 85 years old with active COVID-19. The chain is assembled from TRBV12-3 or TRBV12-4 and TRBJ1-4, with 7 bases in between that match TRBD1. Sequencing used peripheral blood. CDR3 reads: CASSWTGNEKLFF. The DNA is TGTGCCAGCAGTTGGACAGGCAATGAAAAACTGTTTTTT.